The sequence of this TCR beta chain was determined in a study of shared clonotypes between healthy human individuals. Clones were read by immunoSEQ multiplex PCR, and TCRdb kept only the in-frame ones, dropping some. Here the sample spans roughly 530,000 clones, 90% to 97% being singletons. Germline V gives CDR1 LNHDA, CDR2 SQIVND (reference sequence). The J segment lost 0 bases and the V segment lost 8 bases, leaving 2 bases of the junction unmatched. CDR3 length equals 14 residues. Sequenced input: naive CD4+ T cells sorted from blood. The subset here: CD45RA+ positively selected. The V and J genes are TRBV19 and TRBJ2-7, with 12 bases identical to TRBD2. This TCR derives from a woman in her twenties or thirties in good health. CDR3 in amino acids: CASATSGSSYEQYF. The CDR3, as DNA: TGTGCCAGTGCGACTAGCGGGAGCTCCTACGAGCAGTACTTC.